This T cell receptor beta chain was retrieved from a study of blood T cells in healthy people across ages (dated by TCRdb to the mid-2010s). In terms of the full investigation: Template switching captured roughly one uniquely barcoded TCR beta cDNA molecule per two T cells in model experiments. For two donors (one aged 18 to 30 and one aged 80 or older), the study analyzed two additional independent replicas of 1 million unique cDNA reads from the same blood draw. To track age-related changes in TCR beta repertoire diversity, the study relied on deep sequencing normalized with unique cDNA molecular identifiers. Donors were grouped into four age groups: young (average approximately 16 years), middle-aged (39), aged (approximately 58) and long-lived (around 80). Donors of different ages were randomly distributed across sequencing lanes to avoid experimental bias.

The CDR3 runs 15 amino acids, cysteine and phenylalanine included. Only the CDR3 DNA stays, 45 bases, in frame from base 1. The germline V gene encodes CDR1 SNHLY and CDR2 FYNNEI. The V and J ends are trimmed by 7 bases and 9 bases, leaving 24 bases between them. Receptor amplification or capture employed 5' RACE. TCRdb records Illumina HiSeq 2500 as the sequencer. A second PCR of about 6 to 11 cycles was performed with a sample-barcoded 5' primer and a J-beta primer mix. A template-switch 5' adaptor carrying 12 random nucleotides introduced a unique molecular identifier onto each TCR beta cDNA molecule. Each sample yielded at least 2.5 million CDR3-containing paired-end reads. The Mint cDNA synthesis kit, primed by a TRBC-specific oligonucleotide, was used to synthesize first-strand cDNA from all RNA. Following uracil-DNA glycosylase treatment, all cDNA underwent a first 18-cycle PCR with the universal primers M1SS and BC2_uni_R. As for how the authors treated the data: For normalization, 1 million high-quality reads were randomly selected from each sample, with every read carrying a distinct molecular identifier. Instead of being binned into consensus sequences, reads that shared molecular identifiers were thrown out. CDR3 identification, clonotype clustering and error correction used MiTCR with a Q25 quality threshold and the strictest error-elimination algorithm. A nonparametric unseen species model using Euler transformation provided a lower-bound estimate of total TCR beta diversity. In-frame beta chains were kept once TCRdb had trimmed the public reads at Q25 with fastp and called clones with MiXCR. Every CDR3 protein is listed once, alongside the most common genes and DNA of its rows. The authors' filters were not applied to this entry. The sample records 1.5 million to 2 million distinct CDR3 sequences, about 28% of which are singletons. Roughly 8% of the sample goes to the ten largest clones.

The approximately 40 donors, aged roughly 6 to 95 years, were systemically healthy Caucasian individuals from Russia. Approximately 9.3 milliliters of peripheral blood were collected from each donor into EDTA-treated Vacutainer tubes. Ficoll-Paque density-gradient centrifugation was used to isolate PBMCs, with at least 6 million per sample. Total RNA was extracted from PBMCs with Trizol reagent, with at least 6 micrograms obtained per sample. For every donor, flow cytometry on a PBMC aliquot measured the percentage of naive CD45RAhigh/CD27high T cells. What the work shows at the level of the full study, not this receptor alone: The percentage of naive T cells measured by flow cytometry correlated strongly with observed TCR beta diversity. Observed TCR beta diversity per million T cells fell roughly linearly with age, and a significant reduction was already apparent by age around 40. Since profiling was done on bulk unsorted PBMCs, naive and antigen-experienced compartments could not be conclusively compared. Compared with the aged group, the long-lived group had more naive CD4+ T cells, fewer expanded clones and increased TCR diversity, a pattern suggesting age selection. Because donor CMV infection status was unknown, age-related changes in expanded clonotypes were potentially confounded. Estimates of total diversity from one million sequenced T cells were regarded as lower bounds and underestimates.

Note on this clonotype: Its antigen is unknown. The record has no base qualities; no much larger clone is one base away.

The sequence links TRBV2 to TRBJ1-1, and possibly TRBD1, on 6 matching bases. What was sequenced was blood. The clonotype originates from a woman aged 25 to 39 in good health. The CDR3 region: CASTADSLVSFKAFF. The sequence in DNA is TGTGCCAGCACTGCGGACAGCCTAGTATCGTTTAAAGCTTTCTTT.